Listed below are T cell receptor beta chains from one sample, sequenced in a study of T-cell reconstitution after alpha-beta-depleted transplantation in children. TCRdb redid the calling of the PCR reads with MiXCR, one entry per CDR3 protein. The profile shows fewer than 750,000 distinct CDR3 sequences, approximately 30% of them singletons. The specimen was PBMCs, collected before TCRalphabeta/CD19-depleted stem cell transplant. The receptors originated from a boy under two years old with Wiskott-Aldrich syndrome, due to receive a stem cell transplant. Each CDR3 is given with its conserved first and last residue. A D gene is named only where the DNA matches it firmly. Clone size, where shown, is once, few, many, or a class for clones that have expanded.

cdr3_nt cdr3_aa j_call d_call clone_size v_call
TGTGCCAGCAGTTTTATAGCGGGAGGGAAAAACATTCAGTACTTC CASSFIAGGKNIQYF TRBJ2-4 TRBD2 few TRBV12-3/TRBV12-4
TGCGCCAGCAGCTTGTCAGGGAACCCATATGGCTACACCTTC CASSLSGNPYGYTF TRBJ1-2 - few TRBV5-1
TGCGCCAGCAGCAGTGGGACTGACAGGGAGACCCAGTACTTC CASSSGTDRETQYF TRBJ2-5 - few TRBV5-1
TGCGCCAGCAGCGGCGAACTATTCAAGGGCCAAGAGACCCAGTACTTC CASSGELFKGQETQYF TRBJ2-5 - - TRBV5-1
TGTGCCAGCAGCTGGAGACTAGCGGGCAGACACGGGCCGGGGGAGACCCAGTACTTC CASSWRLAGRHGPGETQYF TRBJ2-5 TRBD2 few TRBV11-2
TGTGCCATCAGTGTGACAGGGGTGAGCGAGCAGTACTTC CAISVTGVSEQYF TRBJ2-7 TRBD1 few TRBV10-3
TGTGCCAGCAGACCTTGGACAGGGAGAGAAAAACTGTTTTTT CASRPWTGREKLFF TRBJ1-4 TRBD1 - TRBV7-9
TGCAGTGTTCCGCTAGCGGGAGATTCTAATGAGCAGTTCTTC CSVPLAGDSNEQFF TRBJ2-1 TRBD2 few TRBV20-1
TGTGCCACCAGCTTAGGGAACACTGAAGCTTTCTTT CATSLGNTEAFF TRBJ1-1 - few TRBV15
TGCGCCAGCAGCTTGGAGGTTGCGACAGCCTACAATGAGCAGTTCTTC CASSLEVATAYNEQFF TRBJ2-1 - - TRBV5-1
TGTGCCAGCAGTCTCAAACAGGTGACGGCCGGCTACACCTTC CASSLKQVTAGYTF TRBJ1-2 - - TRBV14
TGCGCCAGCAGGGAAGAAACAATCACAGATACGCAGTATTTT CASREETITDTQYF TRBJ2-3 - - TRBV5-1
TGTGCCACCAGTGGTGGACACTTCTATGGCTACACCTTC CATSGGHFYGYTF TRBJ1-2 - - TRBV24-1